This TCR beta chain was sequenced in a study of siplizumab effects on memory and regulatory T cells. Findings and caveats of the study: Suppression by proliferating Tregs derived from siplizumab cultures was not verified. The average Treg-derived proportion among mappable alloreactive CD4+ clones was 55% to 80% with siplizumab versus roughly 30% in controls. Roughly 75-96% of proliferating clones (CD4+ or CD8+) could not be assigned a naive or memory phenotype.

Assays covered roughly 9.8 x 10^4 TCR templates per sample. Data came from immunoSEQ multiplex PCR; TCRdb stores just in-frame clones and leaves some out. The table has over 100,000 clones, approximately 90% seen once. Note on this clone: The antigen is unknown.

CDR1 and CDR2 (germline): MNHEY, SVGAGI. This CDR3 spans 14 amino acids. Between the trimmed V and J ends, which lost 3 bases and 3 bases, there was a span of 10 bases. The clonotype comes from a human donor in good health. The chain recombines TRBV6-5 with TRBJ2-3; D possibly uses TRBD1 or TRBD2 (6 bases each). Sample: CD4+ T cells sorted from blood. The CDR3 coding sequence is TGTGCCAGCAGTTATCAGGGGAGGACAGATACGCAGTATTTT. Its protein is CASSYQGRTDTQYF.